The 30 T cell receptor beta chains listed next were all sequenced from one sample in a study of T-cell memory formation after mild COVID-19. TCRdb redid the calling of the 5' RACE reads with MiXCR, one entry per CDR3 protein. The sample shows more than 70,000 distinct CDR3 sequences, around 14% of them seen only once. The sample was PBMCs or a T cell subset sorted from them (not recorded which). The receptors shown here come from an adult woman who had mild COVID-19 (a few samples of this study predate the infection). Cell type and time point are not known.

The chain couples TRBV12-3 or TRBV12-4 to TRBJ1-2; D not resolved. The ends were cut back, 0 bases at V and 8 bases at J, with 10 bases in the middle. This CDR3 has 13 residues. Here the CDR3 DNA reads TGTGCCAGCAGTTTAGCGGGATCCCTGGGCTACACCTTC. Protein product: CASSLAGSLGYTF.

This clonotype was seen once. The V call is TRBV12-3 or TRBV12-4, the J call TRBJ2-3; 7 bases are a match to TRBD2. V dropped 1 base and J dropped 0; count of bases not matched to a gene: 10. This CDR3 has 18 amino acids. The CDR3 sequence: CASSLGWEGGSSTDTQYF. DNA of the CDR3: TGTGCCAGCAGTTTAGGATGGGAGGGCGGGTCAAGCACAGATACGCAGTATTTT.

This chain joins TRBV4-2 and TRBJ2-1; D unresolved. Germline V lookup: CDR1 LGHNA, CDR2 YNFKEQ. The V end lost 1 base, the J end lost 0 bases, and 10 bases lay between the germline ends. CDR3 length equals 16 residues. CDR3 DNA: TGTGCCAGCAGCCAAGTGGGGTCTAGCTCCTACAATGAGCAGTTCTTC. Translated, it gives CASSQVGSSSYNEQFF.

This clonotype came up a few times. The junction departs from the called germline gene at one end, perhaps through a read error. The J gene is TRBJ2-3, the V gene TRBV3-1; TRBD2 agrees at 9 bases. CDR3 size: 16 residues. Germline-derived CDR1 and CDR2 are LGHDT and YNNKEL (reference sequence). In DNA form, the CDR3 reads TGTGCCAGCACCCAAGTAGCGGGAGAGAGCACAGATACGCAGTATTTT. Its protein is CASTQVAGESTDTQYF.

The sample holds a few counts of this clonotype. The chain carries TRBV29-1 and TRBJ2-1; TRBD1 might be the D (6 bases). The germline CDR1 and CDR2 sequences are SQVTM and ANQGSEA. This CDR3 spans 13 amino acids. V was cut by 2 bases and J by 9 bases, with 14 bases left in between. CDR3 region: CSVEMAQGGEQFF. CDR3 DNA: TGCAGCGTTGAAATGGCACAGGGTGGTGAGCAGTTCTTC.

As DNA, the CDR3 is TGTGCCAGCAGCTCACAAGGGGGGAGGGACTCCTACGAGCAGTACTTC. The encoded protein is CASSSQGGRDSYEQYF. The rearrangement links TRBV7-6 to TRBJ2-7, with TRBD2 as a possible D gene (7 bases). Trimming took 4 bases from V and 0 from J, leaving 16 bases between them. The CDR3 totals 16 residues. CDR1 and CDR2 (germline): SGHVS, FNYEAQ.

A few counts support this clonotype. The rearrangement uses TRBV19 and TRBJ2-5; D may be TRBD2 (6 bases). CDR1 is LNHDA and CDR2 is SQIVND in the germline V gene (reference sequence). V shed 6 bases and J shed 1 base, with 6 bases lying between them. CDR3 size: 12 residues. For the CDR3, the DNA is TGTGCCAGTAGGGGACTCCAAGAGACCCAGTACTTC. It specifies CASRGLQETQYF. Drawing the rest from reference TRBV19 and TRBJ2-5, the complete variable domain is DGGITQSPKYLFRKEGQNVTLSCEQNLNHDAMYWYRQDPGQGLRLIYYSQIVNDFQKGDIAEGYSVSREKKESFPLTVTSAQKNPTAFYLCASRGLQETQYFGPGTRLLVL.

The CDR3 region is CASSEFTSGSTDTQYF. The CDR3 bases are TGTGCCAGCAGTGAATTCACTAGCGGAAGCACAGATACGCAGTATTTT. V and J are TRBV25-1 and TRBJ2-3, with TRBD2 matching 8 bases. Germline CDR1 and CDR2: MGHDK and SYGVNS. The CDR3 contains 16 residues. V lost 1 base to trimming and J lost 0 bases; unmatched junction nucleotides: 3. The full variable domain, with the rest looked up from reference TRBV25-1 and TRBJ2-3, is EADIYQTPRYLVIGTGKKITLECSQTMGHDKMYWYQQDPGMELHLIHYSYGVNSTEKGDLSSESTVSRIRTEHFPLTLESARPSHTSQYLCASSEFTSGSTDTQYFGPGTRLTVL.

The chain links TRBV27 to TRBJ2-2, with 10 bases identical to TRBD2. The CDR3 runs to 15 residues. The V and J ends lost 3 bases and 4 bases, in that order; junction bases with no gene match: 2. CDR1 and CDR2 (germline): MNHEY, SMNVEV (reference sequence). Here the CDR3 DNA reads TGTGCCAGCAGTTTGGGGACTAGCGTCACCGGGGAGCTGTTTTTT. This gives the protein CASSLGTSVTGELFF.

The V gene is TRBV18, the J gene TRBJ2-3; a possible D gene is TRBD2 (5 bases). Trimming left V 3 bases short and J 2 bases short, with 18 bases between. Germline V gene data show CDR1 as KGHSH and CDR2 as LQKENI. This CDR3 has 17 residues. The CDR3 reads CASSPPGSVTITDTQYF. Written as DNA, the CDR3 is TGTGCCAGCTCACCCCCGGGGAGCGTGACCATCACAGATACGCAGTATTTT.

This clonotype occurred a few times. The chain uses TRBV25-1 and TRBJ2-6; 8 bases fit TRBD1. Germline loops: CDR1 MGHDK, CDR2 SYGVNS. The CDR3 extends over 17 amino acids. V lost 5 bases and J lost 0; bases outside the gene matches: 6. CDR3 loop: CASSRQGSLSGANVLTF. CDR3 sequence (DNA): TGTGCCAGCAGTAGACAGGGGAGTCTCTCTGGGGCCAACGTCCTGACTTTC.

The CDR3 spells CSAQLAGGQAPHRETQYF. The CDR3 region has the DNA TGCAGTGCTCAACTAGCGGGGGGGCAAGCACCCCATCGGGAGACCCAGTACTTC. The chain employs TRBV20-1 and TRBJ2-5, with 13 bases aligning to TRBD2. In germline, CDR1 is DFQATT, CDR2 SNEGSKA (reference sequence). V trimming: 5 bases; J trimming: 5 bases; junction bases outside the gene matches: 17. CDR3 length: 18 amino acids.

The genes are TRBV6-2 or TRBV6-3 and TRBJ2-5; possible D gene TRBD2, 6 bases. Germline CDR1 reads MNHEY; CDR2 reads SVGEGT. The CDR3 totals 13 residues. V lost 2 bases and J lost 4, with 8 bases in between. The CDR3 spells CASSYGGPETQYF. DNA of the CDR3: TGTGCCAGCAGTTACGGAGGGCCAGAGACCCAGTACTTC.

This clonotype came up a few times. The chain links TRBV29-1 to TRBJ2-1; TRBD1 agrees at 11 bases. This CDR3 has 16 residues. Germline trimming cut 3 bases from V and 10 bases from J; bases unmatched to any gene: 14. Germline-derived CDR1 and CDR2 are SQVTM and ANQGSEA. The CDR3 region has the DNA TGCAGCGTTGACGGGGAGGACAGGGGGCTTCGTGACGAGCAGTTCTTC. This translates into CSVDGEDRGLRDEQFF.

This chain links TRBV12-3 or TRBV12-4 with TRBJ2-7, with D uncertain. The ends were cut back, 4 bases at V and 7 bases at J, with 11 bases in the middle. There are 12 residues in the CDR3. CDR3: CASSSPYWEQYF. DNA of the CDR3: TGTGCCAGCAGTTCCCCCTACTGGGAGCAGTACTTC.

The rearrangement joins TRBV7-8 to TRBJ1-1, with unresolved D. This CDR3 is 15 amino acids long. Germline lookup yields CDR1 SGHVS and CDR2 FQNEAQ. The V and J ends lost 5 bases and 0 bases respectively, with 13 bases between them. CDR3: CASSPRSGLNTEAFF. CDR3 nucleotide sequence: TGTGCCAGCAGCCCTCGATCCGGATTGAACACTGAAGCTTTCTTT.

The J gene is TRBJ2-5, the V gene TRBV28; TRBD2 is a possible D gene (5 bases). Trimming took off 5 bases at V and 2 bases at J, with 15 bases between the two ends. The CDR3 covers 15 residues. The germline CDR1 and CDR2 sequences are MDHEN and SYDVKM. CDR3 in DNA: TGTGCCAGCAGTCCCTCGCCCGGGATTCAAGAGACCCAGTACTTC. It codes for CASSPSPGIQETQYF.

This clonotype was observed a handful of times. The V and J genes are TRBV7-9 and TRBJ2-1, with 8 nucleotides matching TRBD1. This CDR3 contains 15 residues. Germline V gene data show CDR1 as SEHNR and CDR2 as FQNEAQ (reference sequence). Trimming cost V 4 bases and J 7 bases; bases outside gene matches: 9. This CDR3 reads CASSSPGTGRNEQFF. The CDR3 DNA reads as TGTGCCAGCAGCTCCCCCGGGACAGGACGAAATGAGCAGTTCTTC.

The chain uses TRBV9 and TRBJ2-1; 10 positions agree with TRBD1. V was pared by 3 bases and J by 6 bases, with 3 bases of the junction left unmatched. The CDR3 spans 14 residues. Germline lookup yields CDR1 SGDLS and CDR2 YYNGEE. CDR3 in DNA: TGTGCCAGCAGCGCCCGGGACAGGGGCAATGAGCAGTTCTTC. Translating gives CASSARDRGNEQFF.

The gene calls are TRBV9 and TRBJ1-1; a possible D gene is TRBD1 (6 bases). V was clipped by 2 bases and J by 6 bases, with 14 bases between them. CDR3 length: 14 amino acids. Germline V lookup: CDR1 SGDLS, CDR2 YYNGEE. CDR3 residues: CASSVLGGVSEAFF. As DNA, the CDR3 is TGTGCCAGCAGCGTTCTCGGGGGCGTCTCTGAAGCTTTCTTT.

Ten or more counts support this clonotype. V is TRBV15 and J is TRBJ1-2; D not certain. Germline-derived CDR1 and CDR2 are LNHNV and YYDKDF (reference sequence). V lost 0 bases and J 5 bases, leaving 13 bases between the germline ends. The CDR3 consists of 15 residues. CDR3 protein: CATSRDTAEMYGYTF. In DNA, the CDR3 is TGTGCCACCAGCAGAGATACGGCGGAGATGTATGGCTACACCTTC.

This clonotype has more than one count but fewer than ten. The chain is built from TRBV7-6 and TRBJ2-2; D unclear. The ends were cut back, 1 base at V and 9 bases at J, with 12 bases in the middle. The germline V gene encodes CDR1 SGHVS and CDR2 FNYEAQ. The CDR3 extends over 14 amino acids. CDR3 region: CASSLVFDGRELFF. CDR3 nucleotide sequence: TGTGCCAGCAGCTTAGTATTCGATGGTCGGGAGCTGTTTTTT.

The CDR3 DNA sequence: TGCGCCAGCAGCTTGGGCCAGCGGGAACACCCTCGGTACGTCGAGCAGTACTTC. Translating gives CASSLGQREHPRYVEQYF. V is TRBV5-1 and J is TRBJ2-7; 7 bases align to TRBD2. The V segment lost 0 bases and the J segment 6 bases; nucleotides outside the gene matches: 18. The CDR3 loop spans 18 amino acids. CDR1 and CDR2 from the germline V gene are SGHRS and YFSETQ. The complete variable domain, with remaining parts taken from reference TRBV5-1 and TRBJ2-7, reads KAGVTQTPRYLIKTRGQQVTLSCSPISGHRSVSWYQQTPGQGLQFLFEYFSETQRNKGNFPGRFSGRQFSNSRSEMNVSTLELGDSALYLCASSLGQREHPRYVEQYFGPGTRLTVT.

J is TRBJ2-7 and V is TRBV29-1; 7 bases are shared with TRBD1. J gave up 3 bases and V 2 bases, and 4 bases lay outside the gene matches. From germline, CDR1 is SQVTM and CDR2 ANQGSEA. The CDR3 extends over 13 amino acids. CDR3 nucleotide sequence: TGCAGCGTTGAATTCAGGGGGTACTACGAGCAGTACTTC. Protein product: CSVEFRGYYEQYF.

The gene calls are TRBV4-2 and TRBJ2-1, with D perhaps TRBD2 (6 bases). The V end was cut by 4 bases, the J end by 10 bases, with 11 bases between. Germline loops: CDR1 LGHNA, CDR2 YNFKEQ. The CDR3 sequence is 12 residues long. The CDR3 region is CASSPPGDEQFF. The DNA for the CDR3 is TGTGCCAGCAGCCCCCCGGGGGACGAGCAGTTCTTC.

The chain combines TRBV7-9 with TRBJ1-6, with 11 positions matching TRBD1. The germline gives CDR1 SEHNR, CDR2 FQNEAQ (reference sequence). The CDR3 has 17 residues. The ends lost 4 bases at V and 9 bases at J; junction bases unmatched: 11. The CDR3: CASSSSPGTGGGSPLHF. CDR3 nucleotide sequence: TGTGCCAGCAGCTCGTCCCCCGGGACAGGGGGTGGTTCACCCCTCCACTTT.

This clonotype was counted ten times or more. The chain joins TRBV12-3 or TRBV12-4 to TRBJ2-5; D is unclear. This CDR3 comprises 16 residues. V was pared by 6 bases and J by 2 bases, with 19 bases between. CDR3 region: CASSPPRGWWQETQYF. The CDR3 DNA reads TGTGCCAGCAGCCCACCGCGTGGATGGTGGCAAGAGACCCAGTACTTC.

This clonotype was counted between two and nine times. The rearrangement links TRBV7-2 to TRBJ2-7; D is ambiguous. Germline V gene sequence: CDR1 SGHTA, CDR2 FQGNSA. The CDR3 is 12 residues long. V was clipped by 3 bases and J by 4 bases, with 7 bases between them. CDR3 coding DNA: TGTGCCAGCAGCTTCGCCGGATACGAGCAGTACTTC. Residues: CASSFAGYEQYF.

V is TRBV20-1 and J is TRBJ2-7; D remains ambiguous. The CDR3 covers 15 residues. V was shortened by 0 bases and J by 6 bases, with 18 bases between the two germline ends. From germline, CDR1 is DFQATT and CDR2 SNEGSKA (reference sequence). The CDR3 DNA reads TGCAGTGCTAGAGATATGGATGGACGGGCTGGCGAGCAGTACTTC. Its protein is CSARDMDGRAGEQYF.

This clonotype was picked up a small number of times. This chain connects TRBV12-3 or TRBV12-4 to TRBJ2-5, with a tentative D call TRBD1 (6 bases). CDR3 length: 16 amino acids. V was shortened by 4 bases and J by 5 bases, with 20 bases between the two germline ends. The CDR3 region is CASSSPGGRTGETQYF. CDR3 sequence (DNA): TGTGCCAGCAGTTCTCCTGGGGGCCGGACTGGGGAGACCCAGTACTTC.